The 15 T cell receptor beta chains below all came from one sample that was sequenced in a study of blood T cell repertoires in COVID-19. Sequencing used immunoSEQ multiplex PCR; TCRdb keeps in-frame clones, though not all of them. Here the sample spans 75,000 to 90,000 clones, around 80% being singletons. Material: peripheral blood. The receptor set was obtained from a woman between 40 and 55 years old with active or convalescent COVID-19.

The chain uses TRBV4-1 and TRBJ1-2; D not certain. This CDR3 has 14 amino acids. Per germline, CDR1 MGHRA and CDR2 YSYEKL. V was shortened by 0 bases and J by 8 bases, with 13 bases between the two germline ends. The CDR3 nucleotides read TGCGCCAGCAGCCAAGAAACGCCGGGATTCGGCTACACCTTC. This translates into CASSQETPGFGYTF.

The chain joins TRBV19 to TRBJ2-3, with D possibly being TRBD2 (5 bases). This CDR3 region has 12 residues. Trimming left V 7 bases short and J 10 bases short, with 15 bases between. Germline-derived CDR1 and CDR2 are LNHDA and SQIVND (reference sequence). CDR3 in amino acids: CASTKGGLAQYF. The CDR3, as DNA: TGTGCCAGTACCAAGGGCGGGTTGGCGCAGTATTTT.

V and J are TRBV15 and TRBJ2-7; 8 bases fit TRBD2. Losses at the gene ends were 0 bases for V and 3 bases for J; bases not matched to a gene: 4. Looked up from germline, CDR1 is LNHNV and CDR2 is YYDKDF (reference sequence). This CDR3 region has 15 residues. The CDR3 DNA reads TGTGCCACCAGCAGAGATCCGGCGGGAGGCTACGAGCAGTACTTC. Its protein is CATSRDPAGGYEQYF.

This clone was detected only a few times. V is TRBV5-8 and J is TRBJ2-2; 7 nucleotides align to TRBD2. The CDR3 runs to 15 residues. V lost 0 bases, J lost 5 bases, and 4 bases stayed unmatched. Per the germline V gene, CDR1 is SGHTS and CDR2 is YDEGEE. The CDR3 loop reads CASSLVTSWTGELFF. The CDR3 nucleotides are TGTGCCAGCAGCTTGGTGACTAGCTGGACCGGGGAGCTGTTTTTT.

This chain uses TRBV5-1 with TRBJ1-2; TRBD1 matches 10 bases. With 4 bases clipped from V and 2 bases from J, the junction kept 14 bases outside the gene matches. Germline loops: CDR1 SGHRS, CDR2 YFSETQ. This CDR3 is 18 amino acids long. CDR3 DNA: TGCGCCAGCAGCCTAGGCCCCCCCGGGACAGGGGAGAACTATGGCTACACCTTC. This sequence encodes CASSLGPPGTGENYGYTF.

V gene TRBV19 combines with J gene TRBJ1-1, with unresolved D. Per germline, CDR1 LNHDA and CDR2 SQIVND (reference sequence). This CDR3 is 13 amino acids long. Trimming left V 3 bases short and J 5 bases short, with 10 bases between. CDR3 DNA: TGTGCCAGTAGTATCCCCCGGGTTACTGAAGCTTTCTTT. Translated: CASSIPRVTEAFF.

The chain links TRBV7-2 to TRBJ2-5; D remains ambiguous. Looked up from germline, CDR1 is SGHTA and CDR2 is FQGNSA. The CDR3 consists of 12 residues. Trimming removed 2 bases from V and 2 bases from J, with 3 bases in between. The CDR3 coding sequence is TGTGCCAGCAGCTTACCGCAAGAGACCCAGTACTTC. This codes for CASSLPQETQYF.

This chain uses TRBV18 with TRBJ1-3; TRBD1 matches at 7 bases. The CDR3 runs 16 residues. V lost 4 bases to trimming and J lost 1 base; unmatched junction nucleotides: 7. Germline CDR1 and CDR2: KGHSH and LQKENI. CDR3 residues: CASSLGGGRSGNTIYF. In DNA, the CDR3 is TGTGCCAGCTCACTAGGAGGGGGCCGTTCTGGAAACACCATATATTTT.

The chain recombines TRBV19 with TRBJ1-2, with a tentative D call TRBD1 (6 bases). The germline V and J ends were trimmed by 6 bases and 7 bases, with 15 bases remaining between them. The CDR3 totals 13 residues. CDR1 and CDR2 from the germline V gene are LNHDA and SQIVND (reference sequence). In nucleotides, the CDR3 is TGTGCCAGTAGGCCCGCAGGGGAACTTGGCTACACCTTC. The encoded protein is CASRPAGELGYTF.

The rearrangement uses TRBV5-1 and TRBJ1-6, with TRBD1 matching 11 bases. The V segment lost 4 bases and the J segment 5 bases; nucleotides outside the gene matches: 2. Germline CDR1 and CDR2: SGHRS and YFSETQ. This CDR3 is 15 amino acids long. The CDR3 loop reads CASSPGQGDNSPLHF. The DNA of the CDR3 is TGCGCCAGCAGCCCGGGACAGGGGGATAATTCACCCCTCCACTTT.

J is TRBJ2-3 and V is TRBV4-1; D might be TRBD2 (6 bases). The CDR3 has 16 residues. Trimming removed 0 bases at V and 2 bases at J, with 12 bases between. CDR1 is MGHRA and CDR2 is YSYEKL in the germline V gene. The CDR3 protein is CASSQDWTGDTDTQYF. As DNA, the CDR3 is TGCGCCAGCAGCCAAGATTGGACGGGGGACACAGATACGCAGTATTTT.

This rearrangement joins TRBV29-1 to TRBJ2-1; D is possibly TRBD2 (7 bases). Germline loops: CDR1 SQVTM, CDR2 ANQGSEA. Between the trimmed V and J ends, which lost 3 bases and 9 bases, there was a span of 12 bases. This CDR3 spans 12 amino acids. CDR3 in DNA: TGCAGCGTTGATCCAAGGGGGGGTGAGCAGTTCTTC. Translation gives CSVDPRGGEQFF.

The rearrangement uses TRBV5-1 and TRBJ2-1; D might be TRBD1 (5 bases). The CDR3 totals 16 residues. Trimming pared 4 bases from V and 2 bases from J, leaving 16 bases between. Germline CDR1 SGHRS, CDR2 YFSETQ. The CDR3 is CASSERGHPPYNEQFF. CDR3 DNA: TGCGCCAGCAGCGAAAGAGGACACCCTCCCTACAATGAGCAGTTCTTC.

The rearrangement uses TRBV18 and TRBJ2-5; TRBD1 matches at 8 bases. The germline V gene has CDR1 KGHSH and CDR2 LQKENI. V shed 3 bases and J 2 bases; nucleotides not matched to a gene: 5. The CDR3 length is 15 residues. The CDR3 sequence: CASSPRQGPQETQYF. The CDR3 coding sequence is TGTGCCAGCTCACCTAGACAGGGGCCTCAAGAGACCCAGTACTTC.

The table lists this clone with a few counts. The V call is TRBV6-1, the J call TRBJ2-5; D gene unclear. V lost 6 bases, J lost 8 bases, and 10 bases lay in between. The CDR3 contains 11 residues. Germline-derived CDR1 and CDR2 are MNHNS and SASEGT. CDR3 coding DNA: TGTGCCAGCAGCCCTCCTCCCACCCAGTACTTC. Its protein is CASSPPPTQYF.